The clone carrying this TCR beta chain was counted many times. The CDR3 has 11 amino acids. The V end lost 6 bases, the J end lost 2 bases, and 4 bases lay between the germline ends. It was RNA transcripts that yielded the amplified TCR beta CDR3 regions. Researchers ran a first-round RT-PCR on the TCR CDR3 using the HTBI primer set. TCRdb reprocessed the multiplex PCR reads with MiXCR, giving one entry per CDR3 protein. In the table there are around 420,000 distinct CDR3 sequences, approximately 14% of which are singletons. Stability of Graves' hyperthyroidism was defined as absent ophthalmopathy progression within 18 months. These data come from a study of T cells in Graves' hyperthyroidism and ophthalmopathy. Study-wide background: The authors collected peripheral blood at initial diagnosis, before any treatment.

The rearrangement joins TRBV12-3 or TRBV12-4 to TRBJ1-1; D not resolved. Sample: blood. The TCR sequence derives from a woman younger than 35 with Graves' hyperthyroidism. For the CDR3, the DNA is TGTGCCAGCAGACTTAACACTGAAGCTTTCTTT. This gives the protein CASRLNTEAFF.